This T cell receptor beta chain was found in a study of blood T cell repertoires in COVID-19 (TCRdb year 2020). Turning to the overall study: Samples covering the acute and convalescent phases of COVID-19 were provided by collaborators in the United States, Italy and Spain. HLA class I and class II types, where available, came from metadata supplied by the sample provider rather than from assay-based typing. The prospective study material was composed of cDNA or gDNA derived from T cells, B-cell-depleted T cells, or PBMCs. Deeply sampled blood TCRbeta repertoires from subjects exposed to, actively infected with, or recovered from COVID-19 were included in the dataset. The samples were drawn from the first 160 participants of the ongoing ImmuneRACE study and from 1,254 subjects provided by 6 global collaborators. The repertoires were released in a freely available public database meant as a resource for research on the immune response to SARS-CoV-2. Nearly every sample came with metadata listing a de-identified subject ID, COVID-19 status, age in years and sex. Results the study describes overall, beyond this receptor: How much clinical and demographic metadata was included differed by source and by participant, and the metadata was provided uncurated.

Counted from cysteine to phenylalanine, this CDR3 has 12 amino acids. The DNA shown is the 36-base CDR3, in frame from base 1. The junction carries 9 bases between V and J, which are trimmed by 8 bases and 4 bases respectively. CDR1 and CDR2 are read off the germline V gene as MDHEN and SYDVKM. At one collaborating source in Seattle, patients were enrolled during active infection and were followed longitudinally through the course of disease. Each collaborating institution followed its own protocols to collect whole blood in K2EDTA tubes. For TCRbeta analysis, collaborators shipped samples as frozen whole blood, isolated PBMCs, or DNA extracted from either of those sample types. As concerns this clone: The target of this receptor is not known. No much larger clone exists at a distance of one base, and base qualities are not known.

TCRbeta CDR3 regions were amplified from genomic DNA using the immunoSEQ Assay, a bias-controlled multiplex PCR. The authors' pipeline ran thus. Nucleated cell counts per sample were estimated from amplification of reference gene primers within the assay. To quantify the absolute abundance of each unique TCRbeta CDR3 rearrangement, sequence reads were collapsed and filtered. For each sample, productive Simpson clonality was calculated as the square root of Simpson's diversity index over productive rearrangements. Imported from immuneACCESS, the table was reduced by TCRdb to in-frame sequences with V and J called. These copies leave out some clones; in studies compared against another copy, an unresolved V gene accounts for under half, and the cause of the remainder is not known. V, J and clone size are those of that table, while D and trimming were read from the DNA. Recorded for this sample are roughly 120,000 clones; about 70% of them occurred a single time. The ten largest make up approximately 5.9% of the sample.

Sequencing was carried out using peripheral blood. The receptor was derived from a man at least 80 years old with COVID-19, enrolled during active disease. The rearranged segments are TRBV28 and TRBJ1-5, with the D gene too uncertain to name. The CDR3 corresponds to CASVAVNQPQHF. In nucleotide form, the sequence is TGTGCCAGCGTAGCAGTTAATCAGCCCCAGCATTTT.